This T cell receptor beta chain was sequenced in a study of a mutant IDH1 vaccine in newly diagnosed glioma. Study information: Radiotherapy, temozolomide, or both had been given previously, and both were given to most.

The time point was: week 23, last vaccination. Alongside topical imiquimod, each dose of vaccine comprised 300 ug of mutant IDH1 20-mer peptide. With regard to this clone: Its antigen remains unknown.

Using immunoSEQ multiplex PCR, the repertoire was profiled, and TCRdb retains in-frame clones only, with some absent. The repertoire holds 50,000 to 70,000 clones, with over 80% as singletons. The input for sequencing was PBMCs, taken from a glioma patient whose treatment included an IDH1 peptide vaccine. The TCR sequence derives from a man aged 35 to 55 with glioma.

The CDR3 region has the DNA TGCAGTGGGGGAATCCCCTACGAGCAGTACTTC. The encoded protein is CSGGIPYEQYF. The genes are TRBV20-1 and TRBJ2-7; D is ambiguous. The ends were cut back, 7 bases at V and 2 bases at J, with 9 bases in the middle. Germline loops: CDR1 DFQATT, CDR2 SNEGSKA (reference sequence). The CDR3 is made up of 11 amino acids.